This TCR beta chain is drawn from a study of cytomegalovirus exposure and HLA in healthy donors. The CDR3 runs to 15 residues. V gave up 6 bases and J gave up 4 bases, with 16 bases separating them. In germline, CDR1 is MNHEY, CDR2 SMNVEV (reference sequence). The PCR employed 60 Vbeta primers together with 13 Jbeta primers. TCRdb's table, derived via immunoSEQ multiplex PCR, lists solely in-frame clones and lacks some. The sample lists around 120,000 clones, 65% to 80% seen once, with 3.4% in the top ten. Study-wide results and limits: Per a prior analysis, the majority of TCR beta V segments were productive roughly 90% or roughly 30% of the time.

About this clone itself: Antigen specificity is unknown.

Sequencing was done on a sample of PBMCs. The receptor comes from a man younger than 45 in good health and CMV-seronegative. The chain couples TRBV27 to TRBJ2-1; D ambiguous. The CDR3 region has the DNA TGTGCCAGCAGCAAATCCCCCGCTAGATACAATGAGCAGTTCTTC. Protein product: CASSKSPARYNEQFF.